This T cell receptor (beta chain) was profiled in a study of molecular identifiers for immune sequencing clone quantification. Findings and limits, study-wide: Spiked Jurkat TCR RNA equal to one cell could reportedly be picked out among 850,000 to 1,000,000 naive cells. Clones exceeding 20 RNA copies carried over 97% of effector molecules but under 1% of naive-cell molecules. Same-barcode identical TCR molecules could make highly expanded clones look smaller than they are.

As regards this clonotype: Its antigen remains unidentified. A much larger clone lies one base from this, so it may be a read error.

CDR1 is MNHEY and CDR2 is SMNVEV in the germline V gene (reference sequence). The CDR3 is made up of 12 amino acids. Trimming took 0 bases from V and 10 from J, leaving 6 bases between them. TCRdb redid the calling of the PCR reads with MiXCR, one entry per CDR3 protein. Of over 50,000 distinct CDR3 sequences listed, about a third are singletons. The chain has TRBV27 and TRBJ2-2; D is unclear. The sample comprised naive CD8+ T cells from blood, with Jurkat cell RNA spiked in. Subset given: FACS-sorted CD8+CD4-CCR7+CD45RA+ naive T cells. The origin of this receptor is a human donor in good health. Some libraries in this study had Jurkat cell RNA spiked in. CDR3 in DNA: TGTGCCAGCAGTTTATCAGCCGCGGAGCTGTTTTTT. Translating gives CASSLSAAELFF.